Presented here are 10 T cell receptor gamma chains from one specimen sequenced in a study of Vδ1+ human thymocytes. Study results and limitations: Thymic TRG and TRD repertoires appeared highly polyclonal, with Gaussian CDR3 length distributions.

What these receptors recognize is not known. Extracted RNA was reverse transcribed into cDNA. Multiplex PCR used pooled V-gene forward primers and a constant-region reverse primer to amplify CDR3s. With CATT, TCRdb re-called clones from the multiplex PCR reads. The data hold roughly 9,300 gamma-chain clones, with less than 70% observed a single time. Sequences were obtained from Vdelta1+ gamma-delta thymocytes from the thymus. Subset: FACS-sorted CD3+ TCRalphabeta- TCRVdelta1+ TCRVdelta2- thymocytes. The receptor source for this set is a girl less than two years old who had congenital heart surgery.

This chain joins TRGV9 and TRGJP2. The J gene is not listed in TCRdb, so it was assigned here from a DNA match to germline. V shed 5 bases, J shed 4 bases, and the junction held 4 bases outside the gene matches. Germline CDR1 reads GITISATS; CDR2 reads ISYDGTV (reference sequence). There are 13 residues in the CDR3. CDR3 amino acids: CALWGPSDWIKTF. The CDR3 DNA sequence: TGTGCCTTGTGGGGACCTAGTGATTGGATCAAGACGTTT.

The chain carries TRGV3 and TRGJ1 or TRGJ2. TCRdb supplies no J gene; here it was assigned by aligning the nucleotide sequence to germline. Trimming cost V 0 bases and J 10 bases; bases outside gene matches: 9. The CDR3 is made up of 13 amino acids. Germline V gives CDR1 VTNTFY, CDR2 YDVSTARD (reference sequence). The CDR3 reads CATWDRSRWKKLF. Here the CDR3 DNA reads TGTGCCACCTGGGACAGGTCCAGGTGGAAGAAACTCTTT.

The chain recombines TRGV8 with TRGJP2. TCRdb supplies no J gene; here it was assigned by aligning the nucleotide sequence to germline. Germline V lookup: CDR1 VENAVY, CDR2 YDSYNSRV. CDR3 length: 13 amino acids. The junction had 3 bases not matched to a gene; V was cut back by 2 bases and J by 6 bases. The CDR3 DNA reads TGTGCCACCTGGGATATTCGTGATTGGATCAAGACGTTT. It yields the protein CATWDIRDWIKTF.

The chain has TRGV2 and TRGJP1. Germline matching of the DNA provided the J gene here, since TCRdb leaves it blank. Germline V lookup: CDR1 EGSNGY, CDR2 YDSYNSKV. Trimming at V came to 0 bases and at J to 0 bases, leaving 1 base not matched to a gene. The CDR3 runs to 15 residues. The CDR3: CATWDGHTTGWFKIF. The CDR3 coding sequence is TGTGCCACCTGGGACGGGCATACCACTGGTTGGTTCAAGATATTT.

V usage is TRGV8 and J usage is TRGJ1 or TRGJ2. The J gene was not available in TCRdb and was assigned here by matching the DNA to germline segments. V dropped 2 bases and J dropped 10; count of bases not matched to a gene: 8. CDR1 is VENAVY, CDR2 YDSYNSRV, per germline. This CDR3 region has 12 residues. CDR3 sequence reads: CATWDISPKKLF. For the CDR3, the DNA is TGTGCCACCTGGGATATATCGCCGAAGAAACTCTTT.

The chain combines TRGV2 with TRGJ1 or TRGJ2. With 0 bases clipped from V and 5 bases from J, the junction kept 4 bases outside the gene matches. CDR3 length: 13 amino acids. The V gene's germline CDR1 is EGSNGY and CDR2 YDSYNSKV. CDR3 sequence reads: CATWDGPNYKKLF. DNA for the CDR3: TGTGCCACCTGGGACGGGCCGAATTATAAGAAACTCTTT.

The chain employs TRGV2 and TRGJ1 or TRGJ2. The J gene was not available in TCRdb and was assigned here by matching the DNA to germline segments. Trimming took 0 bases from V and 8 from J; bases not matched to a gene: 4. This CDR3 region has 12 residues. Germline V CDR1 and CDR2: EGSNGY, YDSYNSKV. CDR3 in DNA: TGTGCCACCTGGGACGGGCTGGATAAGAAACTCTTT. Its protein product is CATWDGLDKKLF.

The chain uses TRGV4 and TRGJ1 or TRGJ2. V gave up 5 bases and J gave up 0 bases; unmatched junction bases: 7. CDR3 length equals 14 residues. The germline CDR1 and CDR2 sequences are EGSTGY and YDSYTSSV. The CDR3 DNA follows: TGTGCCACCTGGGTCCCCTCGAATTATTATAAGAAACTCTTT. Amino acid sequence: CATWVPSNYYKKLF.

The V gene is given as TRGV4, and no J gene call is available. Per the germline V gene, CDR1 is EGSTGY and CDR2 is YDSYTSSV. The CDR3 has 12 amino acids. In DNA, the CDR3 is TGTGCCACCTGGGATGGGGGGATTAAGAAACTCTTC. It yields the protein CATWDGGIKKLF.

The V call is TRGV9, the J call TRGJ1 or TRGJ2. TCRdb carries no J gene annotation; the J gene was assigned here by matching the DNA with germline. V dropped 0 bases and J dropped 6; count of bases not matched to a gene: 5. The germline V gene has CDR1 GITISATS and CDR2 ISYDGTV (reference sequence). The CDR3 length is 13 residues. The CDR3 DNA sequence: TGTGCCTTGTGGGAGGTGTACGGTTATAAGAAACTCTTT. Protein sequence: CALWEVYGYKKLF.